A selection of T cell receptor beta chains follows, all from one sample in a study of blood T cell repertoires in COVID-19. TCRdb's table, derived via immunoSEQ multiplex PCR, lists solely in-frame clones and lacks some. The sample has some 110,000 clones, less than 85% seen once. Sequencing was performed on peripheral blood. These receptors all stem from a man over 45 with acute or convalescent COVID-19. The CDR3 runs from the conserved cysteine through the conserved F or W. The D gene is left open where the match is weak. Clone size appears in some rows only: once, few, many, or a class for an expanded clone.

j_call | clone_size | v_call | d_call | cdr3_aa | cdr3_nt
TRBJ1-2 | - | TRBV6-5 | TRBD1 | CASSSRTGGVGYTF | TGTGCCAGCAGTTCCCGGACAGGGGGCGTAGGCTACACCTTC
TRBJ2-4 | - | TRBV27 | - | CASRGTVAKNIQYF | TGTGCCAGCAGAGGGACTGTAGCCAAAAACATTCAGTACTTC
TRBJ1-1 | - | TRBV5-1 | - | CASRMGAEAFF | TGCGCCAGCAGAATGGGAGCTGAAGCTTTCTTT
TRBJ2-7 | - | TRBV19 | TRBD2 | CASSSSTSGSLNEQYF | TGTGCCAGTAGCTCATCGACTAGCGGGAGTCTGAACGAGCAGTACTTC
TRBJ2-5 | - | TRBV5-4 | - | CASSLLETSRQETQYF | TGTGCCAGCAGCCTGTTGGAGACTAGTCGGCAAGAGACCCAGTACTTC
TRBJ1-1 | few | TRBV7-2 | TRBD1 | CASSLALFAGTGGTEAFF | TGTGCCAGCAGCTTAGCGCTATTCGCCGGGACAGGAGGGACTGAAGCTTTCTTT
TRBJ2-7 | few | TRBV5-1 | - | CASSLAGDLNEQYF | TGCGCCAGCAGCTTGGCCGGGGACTTAAACGAGCAGTACTTC
TRBJ2-1 | - | TRBV24-1 | TRBD2 | CATSLAGYNEQFF | TGTGCCACCAGTCTAGCGGGATACAATGAGCAGTTCTTC
TRBJ2-2 | - | TRBV7-9 | TRBD1 | CASSLTLDRANTGELFF | TGTGCCAGCAGCTTAACTCTCGACAGGGCGAACACCGGGGAGCTGTTTTTT
TRBJ2-3 | - | TRBV30 | - | CAWSQTDTQYF | TGTGCCTGGAGCCAGACAGATACGCAGTATTTT
TRBJ2-7 | once | TRBV9 | - | CASSVGRAGGLGEQYF | TGTGCCAGCAGCGTAGGTCGAGCGGGCGGGCTGGGGGAGCAGTACTTC
TRBJ2-1 | - | TRBV20-1 | - | CSASGRDEQFF | TGCAGTGCTAGCGGGCGGGATGAGCAGTTCTTC
TRBJ2-5 | - | TRBV19 | TRBD2 | CASSMGPLAEAGETQYF | TGTGCCAGTAGTATGGGCCCTCTAGCGGAGGCGGGGGAGACCCAGTACTTC
TRBJ2-2 | once | TRBV19 | TRBD1 | CASSRTGAVTGELFF | TGTGCCAGTAGTCGGACAGGGGCGGTCACCGGGGAGCTGTTTTTT
TRBJ2-7 | few | TRBV19 | - | CASREEATYEQYF | TGTGCCAGCAGGGAGGAGGCCACCTACGAGCAGTACTTC
TRBJ2-7 | - | TRBV28 | TRBD2 | CASSLFLAGGRYEQYF | TGTGCCAGCAGTTTATTCCTAGCGGGAGGGCGGTACGAGCAGTACTTC
TRBJ2-7 | few | TRBV6-1 | - | CASSEGGGQYF | TGTGCCAGCAGTGAAGGAGGGGGGCAGTACTTC
TRBJ2-7 | few | TRBV7-6 | TRBD1 | CASSLGPGQGPEQYF | TGTGCCAGCAGCTTAGGGCCGGGACAGGGTCCGGAGCAGTACTTC
TRBJ2-5 | - | TRBV5-1 | TRBD1 | CASSLSGGQETQYF | TGCGCCAGCAGCTTGTCAGGGGGCCAAGAGACCCAGTACTTC
TRBJ1-2 | few | TRBV7-8 | TRBD1 | CASSSGTGRINGYTF | TGTGCCAGCAGCTCCGGGACAGGGAGAATTAATGGCTACACCTTC
TRBJ2-7 | - | TRBV30 | TRBD2 | CAWSVGSGGYEQYF | TGTGCCTGGAGTGTAGGTAGCGGGGGATACGAGCAGTACTTC
TRBJ2-1 | - | TRBV27 | TRBD1 | CASSFLPQGTGYLNEQFF | TGTGCCAGCAGTTTCCTGCCTCAGGGGACAGGGTATCTAAATGAGCAGTTCTTC
TRBJ1-4 | - | TRBV7-9 | - | CASSPDNNNEKLFF | TGTGCCAGCAGCCCGGACAATAATAATGAAAAACTGTTTTTT
TRBJ1-4 | - | TRBV28 | TRBD1 | CASRLGQARGELFF | TGTGCCAGCAGATTAGGACAGGCCCGAGGGGAACTGTTTTTT
TRBJ2-7 | - | TRBV13 | - | CASSLVGRASYEQYF | TGTGCCAGCAGCTTAGTAGGCAGGGCCTCCTACGAGCAGTACTTC
TRBJ1-4 | - | TRBV4-2 | - | CASSRAGGSNEKLFF | TGTGCCAGCAGCCGGGCGGGGGGTTCCAATGAAAAACTGTTTTTT
TRBJ2-7 | - | TRBV18 | TRBD1 | CATQTGLGDEQYF | TGTGCCACCCAGACAGGGCTCGGGGACGAGCAGTACTTC
TRBJ1-6 | - | TRBV28 | - | CASNSLRSSYNSPLHF | TGTGCCAGCAACTCTTTACGGAGCTCCTATAATTCACCCCTCCACTTT
TRBJ1-6 | - | TRBV27 | - | CASSLTPGYGTLHF | TGTGCCAGCAGTCTCACCCCAGGGTATGGGACCCTCCACTTT
TRBJ2-7 | few | TRBV7-9 | TRBD1 | CASSPGDSRDEQYF | TGTGCCAGCAGCCCAGGGGACAGCCGGGACGAGCAGTACTTC
TRBJ2-7 | - | TRBV6-5 | - | CASSTIYEQYF | TGTGCCAGCAGTACTATCTACGAGCAGTACTTC
TRBJ2-1 | few | TRBV4-2 | TRBD2 | CASSLSSREGRDEQFF | TGTGCCAGCAGCCTTAGCTCGCGGGAGGGCCGGGATGAGCAGTTCTTC
TRBJ2-5 | - | TRBV27 | TRBD1 | CASSPGQGVGTQYF | TGTGCCAGCAGTCCGGGACAGGGGGTGGGGACCCAGTACTTC
TRBJ2-1 | once | TRBV5-6 | TRBD2 | CASSLVVRGGGNEQFF | TGTGCCAGCAGCTTGGTGGTGCGGGGGGGTGGCAATGAGCAGTTCTTC
TRBJ1-1 | few | TRBV18 | - | CASSPSGTNTEAFF | TGTGCCAGCTCACCATCAGGCACGAACACTGAAGCTTTCTTT
TRBJ1-4 | - | TRBV30 | - | CAWSWGRTRKKEKLFF | TGTGCCTGGAGCTGGGGTAGGACAAGGAAAAAAGAAAAACTGTTTTTT
TRBJ2-3 | - | TRBV7-9 | TRBD2 | CASSLAAGLAGNYF | TGTGCCAGCAGCTTAGCGGCTGGGCTAGCGGGGAATTATTTT
TRBJ2-1 | - | TRBV2 | TRBD2 | CASSEVELAVYNEQFF | TGTGCCAGCAGTGAAGTAGAACTAGCGGTCTACAATGAGCAGTTCTTC
TRBJ2-5 | - | TRBV7-9 | TRBD1 | CASSLGDRGQETQYF | TGTGCCAGCAGCTTAGGTGACAGGGGGCAAGAGACCCAGTACTTC
TRBJ2-7 | - | TRBV2 | TRBD2 | CASQREGPYEQYF | TGTGCCAGCCAGCGGGAGGGCCCATACGAGCAGTACTTC
TRBJ2-7 | many | TRBV7-9 | TRBD2 | CASSLGEGASYEQYF | TGTGCCAGCAGCTTGGGGGAGGGAGCCTCCTACGAGCAGTACTTC
TRBJ1-5 | - | TRBV18 | - | CASASGAKDQPQHF | TGTGCCAGCGCTTCAGGGGCTAAAGATCAGCCCCAGCATTTT
TRBJ2-5 | - | TRBV5-4 | TRBD1 | CASSYDRGPQETQYF | TGTGCCAGCAGCTACGACAGGGGCCCCCAAGAGACCCAGTACTTC
TRBJ1-1 | few | TRBV28 | TRBD1 | CASRPPGDRISAFF | TGTGCCAGCAGACCCCCAGGGGACAGAATCAGCGCTTTCTTT
TRBJ2-7 | - | TRBV9 | - | CASSADGTQTYEQYF | TGTGCCAGCAGCGCCGACGGGACTCAAACCTACGAGCAGTACTTC
TRBJ2-7 | - | TRBV5-4 | - | CASSLGTINSYEQYF | TGTGCCAGCAGCTTGGGGACTATAAACTCCTACGAGCAGTACTTC
TRBJ1-4 | - | TRBV15 | TRBD1 | CATSRDRTGEGEKLFF | TGTGCCACCAGCAGAGATCGAACAGGGGAAGGCGAAAAACTGTTTTTT
TRBJ2-7 | - | TRBV20-1 | TRBD2 | CSASSRLAGSSKQYF | TGCAGTGCTAGTTCGCGACTAGCGGGGTCCTCTAAGCAGTACTTC
TRBJ1-2 | - | TRBV27 | TRBD1 | CASSSGQGWGNYGYTF | TGTGCCAGCAGTTCCGGACAGGGGTGGGGGAACTATGGCTACACCTTC
TRBJ1-1 | - | TRBV5-6 | - | CASSFVGAGNTEAFF | TGTGCCAGCAGCTTTGTAGGGGCAGGAAACACTGAAGCTTTCTTT
TRBJ2-7 | - | TRBV9 | TRBD2 | CASSPGTSIHEQYF | TGTGCCAGCAGCCCTGGGACTAGCATCCACGAGCAGTACTTC
TRBJ1-6 | - | TRBV19 | - | CASSAFGDSPLHF | TGTGCCAGTAGTGCCTTCGGGGATTCACCCCTCCACTTT
TRBJ2-3 | - | TRBV5-4 | - | CASSRPNGDTQYF | TGTGCCAGCAGCCGTCCAAACGGAGATACGCAGTATTTT
TRBJ2-3 | - | TRBV2 | TRBD2 | CASSVSAGGLNTQYF | TGTGCCAGCAGTGTCTCTGCGGGGGGGCTGAATACGCAGTATTTT
TRBJ2-6 | - | TRBV4-1 | TRBD1 | CASSSGTGLSGANVLTF | TGCGCCAGCAGCTCCGGGACAGGCCTCTCTGGGGCCAACGTCCTGACTTTC
TRBJ1-1 | - | TRBV3-1/TRBV3-2 | TRBD1 | CASSRGQGDGAFF | TGTGCCAGCAGCCGTGGACAGGGTGATGGGGCTTTCTTT